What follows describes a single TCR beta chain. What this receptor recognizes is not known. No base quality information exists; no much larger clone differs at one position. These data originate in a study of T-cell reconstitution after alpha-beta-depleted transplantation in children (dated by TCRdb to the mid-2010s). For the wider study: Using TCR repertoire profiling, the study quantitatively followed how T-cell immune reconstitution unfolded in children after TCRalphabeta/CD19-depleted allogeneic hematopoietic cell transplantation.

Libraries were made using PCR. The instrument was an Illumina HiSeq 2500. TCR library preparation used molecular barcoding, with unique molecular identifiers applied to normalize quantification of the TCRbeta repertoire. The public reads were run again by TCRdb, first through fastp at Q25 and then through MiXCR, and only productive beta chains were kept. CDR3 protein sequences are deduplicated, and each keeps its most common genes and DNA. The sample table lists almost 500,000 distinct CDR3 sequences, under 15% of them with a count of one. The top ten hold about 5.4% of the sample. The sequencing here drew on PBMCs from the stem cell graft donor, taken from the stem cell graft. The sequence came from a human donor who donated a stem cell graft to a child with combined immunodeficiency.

The CDR3 protein sequence reads: CSARASGRTFYNEQFF. The nucleotide sequence reads TGCAGTGCTAGAGCTAGCGGGAGAACGTTTTACAATGAGCAGTTCTTC. Recombination joined TRBV20-1 with TRBJ2-1, with TRBD2 identical over 10 junction bases. Per the germline V gene (reference sequence), DFQATT is the CDR1 and SNEGSKA is the CDR2. Unmatched junction bases come to 7, with V trimmed by 1 base and J by 4 bases. Measured from the cysteine to the phenylalanine, the CDR3 is 16 residues long. Only the CDR3 DNA is retained, 48 bases long and in frame from the first base.